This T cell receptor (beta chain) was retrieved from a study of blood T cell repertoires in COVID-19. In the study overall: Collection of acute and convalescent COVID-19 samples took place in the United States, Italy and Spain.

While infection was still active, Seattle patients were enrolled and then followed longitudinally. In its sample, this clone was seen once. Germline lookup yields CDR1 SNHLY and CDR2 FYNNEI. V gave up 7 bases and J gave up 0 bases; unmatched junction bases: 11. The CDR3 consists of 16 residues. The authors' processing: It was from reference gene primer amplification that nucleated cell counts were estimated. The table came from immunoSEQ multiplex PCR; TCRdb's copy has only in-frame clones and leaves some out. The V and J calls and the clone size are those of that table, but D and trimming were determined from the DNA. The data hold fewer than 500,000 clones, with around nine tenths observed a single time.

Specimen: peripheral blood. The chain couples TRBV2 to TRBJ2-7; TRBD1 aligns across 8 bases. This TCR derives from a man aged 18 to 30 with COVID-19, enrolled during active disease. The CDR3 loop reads CASTQEQGGDSYEQYF. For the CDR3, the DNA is TGTGCCAGCACCCAAGAACAGGGGGGAGACTCCTACGAGCAGTACTTC.